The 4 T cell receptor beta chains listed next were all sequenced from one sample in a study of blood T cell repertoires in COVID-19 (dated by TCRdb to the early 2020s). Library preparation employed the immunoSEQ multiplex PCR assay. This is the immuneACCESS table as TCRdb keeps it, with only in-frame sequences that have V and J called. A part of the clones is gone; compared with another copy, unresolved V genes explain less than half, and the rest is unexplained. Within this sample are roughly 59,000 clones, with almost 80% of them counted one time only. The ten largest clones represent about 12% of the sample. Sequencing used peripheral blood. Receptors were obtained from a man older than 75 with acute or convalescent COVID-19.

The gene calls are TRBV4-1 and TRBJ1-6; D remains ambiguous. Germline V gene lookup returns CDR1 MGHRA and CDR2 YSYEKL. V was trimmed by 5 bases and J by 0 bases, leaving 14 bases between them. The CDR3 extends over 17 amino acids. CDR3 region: CASSIDTGSSYNSPLHF. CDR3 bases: TGCGCCAGCAGCATCGATACTGGGAGCTCCTATAATTCACCCCTCCACTTT.

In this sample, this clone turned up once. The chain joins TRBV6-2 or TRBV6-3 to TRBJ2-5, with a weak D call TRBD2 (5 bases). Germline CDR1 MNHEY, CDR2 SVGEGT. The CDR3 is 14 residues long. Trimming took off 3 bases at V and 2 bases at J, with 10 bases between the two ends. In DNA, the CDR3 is TGTGCCAGCAGTTATCGGCGGGTACAAGAGACCCAGTACTTC. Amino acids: CASSYRRVQETQYF.

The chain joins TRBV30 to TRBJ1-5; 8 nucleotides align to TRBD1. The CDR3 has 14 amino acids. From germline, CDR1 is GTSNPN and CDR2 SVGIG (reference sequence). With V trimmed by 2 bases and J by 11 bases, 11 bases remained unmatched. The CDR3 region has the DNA TGTGCCTGGAGTCTTGGGACAGGTGGTAGGGCCCAGCATTTT. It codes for CAWSLGTGGRAQHF.

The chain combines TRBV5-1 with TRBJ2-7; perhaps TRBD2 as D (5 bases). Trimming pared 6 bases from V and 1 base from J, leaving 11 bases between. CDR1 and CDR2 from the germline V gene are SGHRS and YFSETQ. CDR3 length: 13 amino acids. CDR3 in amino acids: CASTEGSSYEQYF. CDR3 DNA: TGCGCCAGCACTGAGGGCAGTTCCTACGAGCAGTACTTC. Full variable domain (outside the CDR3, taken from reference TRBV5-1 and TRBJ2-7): KAGVTQTPRYLIKTRGQQVTLSCSPISGHRSVSWYQQTPGQGLQFLFEYFSETQRNKGNFPGRFSGRQFSNSRSEMNVSTLELGDSALYLCASTEGSSYEQYFGPGTRLTVT.